The sample holds many counts of the clone carrying this TCR beta chain. Its antigen is unidentified. Full-length variable regions came from constant-region reverse primers plus semi-nested Nested Universal Primer A PCR. TCRdb recomputed calls from the 5' RACE reads with MiXCR, one row per CDR3 protein. The profile shows tens of thousands of distinct CDR3 sequences, less than 25% of them singletons. Cells sorted as Tregs were CD4+, CD25+ and CD127-/low. Study-level findings and limits: Tumor Tregs overlapped most with tumor, then blood, naive CD4+ cells.

Sequenced: Tregs sorted from blood. This sequence was found in a female donor with breast cancer.

The CDR3 loop is CSALKPGLAKETQYF. Written as DNA, the CDR3 is TGCAGTGCTCTTAAACCGGGACTAGCAAAAGAGACCCAGTACTTC. The chain combines TRBV20-1 with TRBJ2-5; TRBD2 matches at 9 bases. The length of the CDR3 is 15 residues. Germline V gives CDR1 DFQATT, CDR2 SNEGSKA (reference sequence). With 5 bases clipped from V and 3 bases from J, the junction kept 10 bases outside the gene matches.